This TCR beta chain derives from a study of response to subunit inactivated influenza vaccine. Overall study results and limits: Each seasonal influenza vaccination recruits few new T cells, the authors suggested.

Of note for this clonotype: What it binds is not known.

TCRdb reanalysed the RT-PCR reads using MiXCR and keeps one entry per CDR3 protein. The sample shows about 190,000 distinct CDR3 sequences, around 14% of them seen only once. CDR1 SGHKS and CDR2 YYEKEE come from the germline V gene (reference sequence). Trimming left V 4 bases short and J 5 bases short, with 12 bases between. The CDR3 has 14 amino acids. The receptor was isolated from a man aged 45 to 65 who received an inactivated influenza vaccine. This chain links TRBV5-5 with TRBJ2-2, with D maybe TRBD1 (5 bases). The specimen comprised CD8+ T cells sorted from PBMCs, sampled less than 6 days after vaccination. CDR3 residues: CASSHQKGTGELFF. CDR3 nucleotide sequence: TGTGCCAGCAGCCACCAGAAGGGGACCGGGGAGCTGTTTTTT.